This passage covers 14 T cell receptor beta chains from one sample sequenced in a study of shared clonotypes between healthy human individuals (TCRdb year 2020). The library was built by means of the immunoSEQ multiplex PCR assay. TCRdb obtained this table from immuneACCESS and retained in-frame rearrangements with V and J assigned. These tables miss some clones; where compared with another copy, unresolved V genes account for less than half of the shortfall, and the remainder is unexplained. Here the sample has roughly 500,000 clones; over 75% occur a single time. Over 9.5% of the sample is taken by the ten largest. The sequenced sample consisted of PBMCs. These receptors were collected from a woman aged 40-49 years in good health. Some clones in this sample may be carry-over from other donors' samples.

Turning to this clone: The sample holds other DNA sequences that translate to the same CDR3. The V and J genes are TRBV5-1 and TRBJ2-5, with D perhaps TRBD1 (5 bases). V was pared by 0 bases and J by 5 bases, with 11 bases between. CDR1 is SGHRS and CDR2 is YFSETQ in the germline V gene. This CDR3 spans 14 amino acids. The CDR3: CASSLEGPQETQYF. CDR3 in DNA: TGCGCCAGCAGCTTGGAGGGGCCCCAGGAGACCCAGTACTTC.

The V call is TRBV6-5, the J call TRBJ2-7, with D perhaps assigned TRBD1 or TRBD2 (5 bases each). The CDR3 is 13 residues long. Germline assignment: CDR1 MNHEY and CDR2 SVGAGI. The ends were cut back, 5 bases at V and 4 bases at J, with 12 bases in the middle. Here the CDR3 reads CASSGRQTYEQYF. In nucleotides, the CDR3 is TGTGCCAGCAGTGGGAGACAGACTTACGAGCAGTACTTC.

This clone was picked up one time. The chain joins TRBV25-1 to TRBJ1-1; the match to TRBD1 covers 9 bases. Per the germline V gene, CDR1 is MGHDK and CDR2 is SYGVNS. Trimming took 7 bases from V and 5 from J; bases not matched to a gene: 5. The CDR3 has 13 residues. The CDR3 DNA reads TGTGCCAGCATCCGACAGGGGGGAACTGAAGCTTTCTTT. Its protein product is CASIRQGGTEAFF.

Worth noting for this clone: A far larger clone is one nucleotide away, so this likely arose from a read error. The chain has TRBV29-1 and TRBJ2-2; possibly TRBD2 for D (5 bases). The ends were cut back, 2 bases at V and 4 bases at J, with 14 bases in the middle. This CDR3 contains 15 residues. Per the germline V gene, CDR1 is SQVTM and CDR2 is ANQGSEA. The CDR3 sequence is CSVEFWRSGTGELFF. In DNA, the CDR3 is TGCAGCGTTGAATTCTGGAGGTCCGGCACCGGGGAGCTGTTTTTT.

The chain has TRBV9 and TRBJ2-3; D is possibly TRBD2 (5 bases). The germline CDR1 and CDR2 sequences are SGDLS and YYNGEE. Deletions cut 3 bases from V and 3 bases from J, with 11 bases between. There are 14 residues in the CDR3. This CDR3 reads CASSAAERTDTQYF. Here the CDR3 DNA reads TGTGCCAGCAGCGCCGCAGAGCGGACAGATACGCAGTATTTT.

This sequence joins TRBV10-1 and TRBJ2-7; D tentatively fits TRBD1 or TRBD2 (5 bases each). There are 10 residues in the CDR3. The V gene's germline CDR1 is WNHNN and CDR2 SYGVQD (reference sequence). With 11 bases removed from V and 6 bases from J, the gap between germline ends came to 11 bases. As DNA, the CDR3 is TGCGCCGTGGGGGAAAGCGAGCAGTACTTC. It specifies CAVGESEQYF.

Remarks on this clone: This is likely an artifact of a read error, given a far larger clone one base away. This rearrangement joins TRBV11-2 to TRBJ2-7, with D unclear. CDR1 SGHAT and CDR2 FQNNGV come from the germline V gene. The CDR3 is 13 residues long. V was trimmed by 2 bases and J by 10 bases, leaving 15 bases between them. This CDR3 reads CASSLSGYGDQYF. Written as DNA, the CDR3 is TGTGCCAGCAGCTTATCCGGGTATGGCGATCAGTACTTC.

This chain joins TRBV9 and TRBJ2-3, with a tentative D call TRBD2 (5 bases). The germline CDR1 and CDR2 sequences are SGDLS and YYNGEE. The CDR3 has 15 amino acids. V was trimmed by 2 bases and J by 0 bases, leaving 10 bases between them. Here the CDR3 reads CASSVTAVSTDTQYF. The CDR3 DNA is TGTGCCAGCAGCGTCACAGCGGTGAGCACAGATACGCAGTATTTT. Variable domain in full (rest from reference TRBV9 and TRBJ2-3): DSGVTQTPKHLITATGQRVTLRCSPRSGDLSVYWYQQSLDQGLQFLIQYYNGEERAKGNILERFSAQQFPDLHSELNLSSLELGDSALYFCASSVTAVSTDTQYFGPGTRLTVL.

Comment on this clone: A much larger clonotype is one base distant, so this may be a read error. The V and J genes are TRBV9 and TRBJ1-1; TRBD1 aligns across 7 bases. The length of the CDR3 is 13 residues. Trimming took 3 bases from V and 1 from J; bases not matched to a gene: 0. Germline V gene sequence: CDR1 SGDLS, CDR2 YYNGEE. CDR3 nucleotides: TGTGCCAGCAGCGCAGGGGGGAACACTGAAGCTTTCTTT. It encodes CASSAGGNTEAFF.

The genes are TRBV5-4 and TRBJ1-2; TRBD1 might be the D (5 bases). The CDR3 loop spans 15 amino acids. Trimming left V 3 bases short and J 7 bases short, with 19 bases between. Germline lookup yields CDR1 SGHNT and CDR2 YYREEE (reference sequence). The CDR3 loop is CASSSRRRRGGGYTF. The CDR3 DNA is TGTGCCAGCAGCTCGAGGCGGCGGAGGGGAGGTGGCTACACCTTC.

The chain links TRBV7-9 to TRBJ1-4; D might be TRBD1 (6 bases). The germline V gene has CDR1 SEHNR and CDR2 FQNEAQ (reference sequence). The CDR3 contains 14 residues. V dropped 5 bases and J dropped 4 bases, with 11 bases sitting between them. The chain's CDR3 is CASSPRTDNEKLFF. Here the CDR3 DNA reads TGTGCCAGCAGCCCGAGGACAGATAATGAAAAACTGTTTTTT.

J is TRBJ2-5 and V is TRBV11-2; possible D gene TRBD1, 6 bases. The ends were cut back, 4 bases at V and 0 bases at J, with 12 bases in the middle. Germline V lookup: CDR1 SGHAT, CDR2 FQNNGV. The CDR3 totals 15 residues. CDR3 sequence (DNA): TGTGCCAGCAGCTCAACAGGGACAAACCAAGAGACCCAGTACTTC. It yields the protein CASSSTGTNQETQYF. The complete variable domain, with remaining parts taken from reference TRBV11-2 and TRBJ2-5, reads EAGVAQSPRYKIIEKRQSVAFWCNPISGHATLYWYQQILGQGPKLLIQFQNNGVVDDSQLPKDRFSAERLKGVDSTLKIQPAKLEDSAVYLCASSSTGTNQETQYFGPGTRLLVL.

V gene TRBV19 combines with J gene TRBJ2-5; D remains unclear. The CDR3 contains 11 residues. The germline V gene has CDR1 LNHDA and CDR2 SQIVND (reference sequence). Between the trimmed V and J ends, which lost 5 bases and 2 bases, there was a span of 3 bases. CDR3 amino acids: CASSFQETQYF. CDR3 in DNA: TGTGCCAGTAGTTTTCAAGAGACCCAGTACTTC.

This rearrangement joins TRBV29-1 to TRBJ1-5, with 8 bases matching TRBD1. Germline CDR1 SQVTM, CDR2 ANQGSEA. V lost 5 bases, J lost 5 bases, and 8 bases stayed unmatched. The CDR3 runs 14 residues. CDR3 DNA: TGCAGCGTTACACAGGGGGGCGACTATCAGCCCCAGCATTTT. This sequence encodes CSVTQGGDYQPQHF.